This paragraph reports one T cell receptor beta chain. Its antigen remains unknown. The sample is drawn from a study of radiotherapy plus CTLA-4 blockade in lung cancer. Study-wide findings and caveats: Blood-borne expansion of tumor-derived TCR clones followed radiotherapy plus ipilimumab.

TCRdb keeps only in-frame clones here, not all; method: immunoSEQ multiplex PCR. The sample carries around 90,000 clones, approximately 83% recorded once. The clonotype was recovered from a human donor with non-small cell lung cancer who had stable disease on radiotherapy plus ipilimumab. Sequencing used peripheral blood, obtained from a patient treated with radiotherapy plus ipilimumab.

CDR3 region: CASSTGQGNEKLFF. The CDR3 DNA sequence: TGTGCCAGCAGCACGGGACAGGGTAACGAAAAACTGTTTTTT. This chain joins TRBV7-8 and TRBJ1-4; 9 nucleotides align to TRBD1. V dropped 5 bases and J dropped 8; count of bases not matched to a gene: 6. The CDR3 is made up of 14 amino acids. The germline gives CDR1 SGHVS, CDR2 FQNEAQ.